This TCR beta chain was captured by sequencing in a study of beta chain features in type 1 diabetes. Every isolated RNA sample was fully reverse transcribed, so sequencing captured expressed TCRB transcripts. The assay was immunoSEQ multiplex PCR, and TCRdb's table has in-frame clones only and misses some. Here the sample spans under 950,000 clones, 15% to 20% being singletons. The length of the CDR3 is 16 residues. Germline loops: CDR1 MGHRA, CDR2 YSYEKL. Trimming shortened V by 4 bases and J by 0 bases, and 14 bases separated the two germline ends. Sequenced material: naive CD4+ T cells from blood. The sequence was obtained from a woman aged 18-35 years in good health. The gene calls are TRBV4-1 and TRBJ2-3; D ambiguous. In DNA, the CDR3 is TGCGCCAGCAGCCCGCCGGTGGGCGGTAGCACAGATACGCAGTATTTT. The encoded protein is CASSPPVGGSTDTQYF.